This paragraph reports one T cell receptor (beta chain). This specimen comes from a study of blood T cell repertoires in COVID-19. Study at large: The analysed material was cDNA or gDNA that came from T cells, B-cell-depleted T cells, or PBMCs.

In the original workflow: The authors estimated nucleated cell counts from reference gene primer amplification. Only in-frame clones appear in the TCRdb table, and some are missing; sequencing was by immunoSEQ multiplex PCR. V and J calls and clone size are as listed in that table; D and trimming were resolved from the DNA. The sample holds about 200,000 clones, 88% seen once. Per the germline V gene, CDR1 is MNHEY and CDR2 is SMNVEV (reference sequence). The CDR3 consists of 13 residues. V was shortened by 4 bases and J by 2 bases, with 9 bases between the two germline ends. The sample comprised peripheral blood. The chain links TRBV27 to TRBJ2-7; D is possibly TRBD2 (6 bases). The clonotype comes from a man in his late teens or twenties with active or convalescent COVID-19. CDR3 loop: CASSSGLTYEQYF. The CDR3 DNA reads TGTGCCAGCAGTTCGGGACTGACCTACGAGCAGTACTTC.